This T cell receptor (beta chain) was obtained from a study of cytomegalovirus exposure and HLA in healthy donors. Across the whole study: Clustering assigned roughly 81% of the 350 to 400 genotyped donors to the Caucasian-associated ancestry cluster.

This clone occurred a few times. Its antigen is as yet unknown. CDR1 SGHTA and CDR2 FQGNSA come from the germline V gene. The CDR3 sequence is 17 residues long. J gave up 0 bases and V 6 bases, and 10 bases lay outside the gene matches. The PCR made use of 60 Vbeta and 13 Jbeta primers. Here immunoSEQ multiplex PCR was the method, and the copy in TCRdb shows in-frame clones only, minus some. The table lists around 130,000 clones, just under 75% of them singletons. Findings and caveats of the study: In terms of immune exposure information, only CMV serostatus was available. A few chains tied to CMV proved CMV antigen-specific in vitro.

Specimen: PBMCs. This TCR came from a man aged 40-49 years in good health and CMV-seropositive. This chain uses TRBV7-2 with TRBJ1-1; 10 nucleotides match TRBD1. In DNA, the CDR3 is TGTGCCAGCAGAGCACATCCGGGACAGGGGATGAACACTGAAGCTTTCTTT. Translated, it gives CASRAHPGQGMNTEAFF.